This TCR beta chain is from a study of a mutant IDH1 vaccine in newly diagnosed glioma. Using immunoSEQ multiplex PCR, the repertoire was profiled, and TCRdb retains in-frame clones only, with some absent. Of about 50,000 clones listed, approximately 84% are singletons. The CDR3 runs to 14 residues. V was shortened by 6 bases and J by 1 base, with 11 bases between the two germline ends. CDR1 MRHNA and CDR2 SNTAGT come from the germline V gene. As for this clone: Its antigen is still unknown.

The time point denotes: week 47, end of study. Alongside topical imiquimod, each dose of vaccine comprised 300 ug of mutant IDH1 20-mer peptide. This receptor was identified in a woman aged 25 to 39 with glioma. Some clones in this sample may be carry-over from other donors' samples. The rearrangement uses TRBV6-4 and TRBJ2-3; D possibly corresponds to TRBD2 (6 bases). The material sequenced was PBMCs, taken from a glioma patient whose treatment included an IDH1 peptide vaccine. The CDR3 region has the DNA TGTGCCAGCAGCACGACTAGGGGCACAGATACGCAGTATTTT. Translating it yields CASSTTRGTDTQYF.